This T cell receptor beta chain was sequenced for a study of blood T cell repertoires in COVID-19. Looking at the study overall: PBMCs, B-cell-depleted T cells, or T cells were the source of the cDNA or gDNA that made up the material.

Study processing details: Amplification from reference gene primers served as the basis for estimated nucleated cell counts. Assay used: immunoSEQ multiplex PCR; TCRdb lists only in-frame clones, some missing. That table supplies the V and J calls and clone size; D and trimming were determined from the DNA. The sample yields 250,000 to 300,000 clones, less than 85% seen once. This TCR came from a man aged 60-69 years who had recovered from COVID-19. Material for sequencing was peripheral blood.

This CDR3 is CASSPQGTGADTQYF. The CDR3 DNA is TGTGCCAGCTCACCACAGGGGACAGGGGCAGATACGCAGTATTTT. The chain is built from TRBV18 and TRBJ2-3; 10 bases agree with TRBD1. Per germline, CDR1 KGHSH and CDR2 LQKENI. CDR3 length equals 15 residues. Unmatched junction bases numbered 2, after V lost 1 base and J lost 4 bases.